This T cell receptor beta chain originates from a study of shared clonotypes between healthy human individuals. Study outcomes and limitations: As a rule, naive subsets had a larger estimated richness than memory subsets.

About this clone itself: Its antigen is unknown.

On sorted subsets, replicate PCRs used roughly 220 ng DNA, or roughly 30,000 T cell genomes. Measured with immunoSEQ multiplex PCR; TCRdb has only the in-frame clones, and not every one. The sample yields 2.5 million or so clones, approximately 92% seen once. The V gene's germline CDR1 is SGHRS and CDR2 YFSETQ. V was cut by 0 bases and J by 5 bases, with 24 bases left in between. CDR3 length equals 19 residues. The investigators split CD4+ cells into a CD45RA+ naive subset and a CD45RA-negative memory subset. The sequence came from a man aged 18 to 29 in good health. The V gene is TRBV5-1, the J gene TRBJ2-1; weak D call: TRBD1 (6 bases). Sequenced input: naive CD4+ T cells sorted from blood. Subset noted: CD45RA+ positively selected. This CDR3 reads CASSLERIRVGGLNNEQFF. In DNA, the CDR3 is TGCGCCAGCAGCTTGGAACGCATTAGGGTAGGGGGTCTTAACAATGAGCAGTTCTTC.